This TCR beta chain was identified during a study of graft-versus-host responses after intestinal transplantation (dated by TCRdb to the early 2020s). For the study in its entirety: The transplants that recipients received were multivisceral, liver-intestinal, or isolated intestinal. Every recipient was given anti-thymocyte globulin induction, then maintenance tacrolimus and steroids for approximately 3 years. Graft-versus-host and host-versus-graft alloreactive T cell clones were tracked in the graft, circulation and bone marrow after intestinal transplantation using bulk TCR-beta CDR3 sequencing. To identify alloreactive clones, pre-transplant mixed lymphocyte reaction products were sequenced and then compared with unstimulated pre-transplant donor and recipient T cells. The cohort enrolled under 25 intestinal transplant recipients including one retransplant, and a few patients lacking pretransplant specimens were excluded. A peak of at least 4% donor T cells among recipient peripheral blood mononuclear cells was the definition used for donor T cell macrochimerism. Rather than being sequenced by the commercial service, samples from a few later patients were sequenced in-house on an Illumina MiSeq and processed with MiXCR.

The receptor library was made with the immunoSEQ multiplex PCR assay. For most patients, genomic DNA was isolated with the Qiagen DNeasy Blood and Tissue Kit and shipped frozen to Adaptive Biotechnologies for TCR sequencing. High-throughput TCR-beta CDR3 sequencing of genomic DNA from most patients was performed by Adaptive Biotechnologies. Processing in the source paper ran as follows. TCR sequencing data for roughly 20 patients were retrieved from Adaptive's ImmunoSEQ software; three other patients were processed with MiXCR and VDJtools. To correct CD4 versus CD8 sorting errors, any sequence found in both subsets at a frequency ratio below 5:1 was removed. CDR3 nucleotide sequences shared by donor and recipient were removed because the origin of these sequences could not be assigned. Alloreactive clones required at least 2-fold expansion over unstimulated cells and minimum CFSE-low frequency of 0.002% (template counts) or 0.001% (read counts). A clone was considered mappable if detected in the sequenced pre-transplant spleen, lymph node, or MLR CFSE-low populations of the donor or recipient. The cumulative frequency of alloreactive clones was calculated as a percentage of all sequences, weighted by copy number. Entries here come from immuneACCESS through TCRdb and include only in-frame sequences with V and J called. Some clones fail to appear in such tables; in the studies checked, an unresolved V gene covers under half of the shortfall, and the cause of the remainder is unknown. V and J calls and clone size come straight from that table; D and trimming were deduced from the DNA. The sample has roughly 97,000 clones on record, roughly 91% of them singletons. Jointly, the top ten make up roughly 0.17% of the sample.

There are 13 amino acids in the CDR3, from cysteine to phenylalanine inclusive. Only the CDR3 part of the read is kept: 39 bases, read in frame from the first base. A distance of 11 bases separates the germline ends of V and J, which lose 6 bases and 2 bases respectively. According to the germline V gene, CDR1 reads MNHNS and CDR2 reads SASEGT. For this clone: The clone's antigen remains unknown. The record has no base qualities; no much larger clone is one base away.

This specimen's time point label, interpreted: cells obtained before transplantation from donor or recipient. CD3+CD4+ and CD3+CD8+ populations were FACS-sorted from unstimulated pre-transplant donor and recipient cells taken from spleen or lymph nodes. Study-wide conclusions, independent of this receptor: The relatively low number and heterogeneity of intestinal transplant patients limited the conclusions. GvH clones were detected in recipient bone marrow, and some of these GvH clones were observed earlier in ileal mucosa or blood, consistent with an intestinal mucosal origin. Early after transplant, declines in HvG clones were associated with peak levels of circulating GvH clones. Patients with donor T cell macrochimerism had high GvH to HvG T cell clonal ratios in their allografts.

Recombination connected TRBV6-1 to TRBJ2-7; 5 matching bases give a weak D call of TRBD1. Sequenced here: unstimulated CD4+ T cells sorted from spleen or lymph node cells, sampled before transplant. The clonotype was recovered from a human donor who was the organ donor for an intestinal transplant. CDR3 region: CASRPTGAYEQYF. The sequenced DNA: TGTGCCAGCAGACCTACAGGAGCCTACGAGCAGTACTTC.